A single sample is the source of the 8 T cell receptor beta chains below, sequenced in a study of T cells in Graves' hyperthyroidism and ophthalmopathy (dated by TCRdb to between 2018 and 2020). Libraries were built with multiplex PCR. Sequencing was carried out with an Illumina HiSeq 2000. The TCR beta CDR3 regions were amplified from the RNA transcripts. A first-round RT-PCR of the TCR CDR3 used the HTBI primer set with the Qiagen OneStep RT-PCR kit. TCRdb reran the public reads through fastp at Q25 and MiXCR, keeping productive beta chains. Each CDR3 protein gets just one entry, which takes the most common genes and DNA from the rows behind it. The sample includes 300,000 to 350,000 distinct CDR3 sequences, with roughly a fifth observed a single time. Roughly 52% of the sample lies in the top ten. The sample was blood. Receptors originate from a woman in her forties or fifties with Graves' hyperthyroidism.

V and J are TRBV5-6 and TRBJ1-1, with a weak D call TRBD1 (5 bases). Germline CDR1 and CDR2: SGHDT and YYEEEE. The CDR3 is 14 residues long. V lost 0 bases and J 4 bases, leaving 10 bases between the germline ends. The CDR3 DNA sequence: TGTGCCAGCAGCTTGGCCGGGGCGACCACTGAAGCTTTCTTT. It yields the protein CASSLAGATTEAFF.

V usage is TRBV28 and J usage is TRBJ2-7; tentatively, D is TRBD1 or TRBD2 (5 bases each). The CDR3 is 14 residues long. Trimming took 7 bases from V and 0 from J, leaving 13 bases between them. Per germline, CDR1 MDHEN and CDR2 SYDVKM. The CDR3 nucleotides are TGTGCCAGCACCCGAGAGGGGAGCTCCTACGAGCAGTACTTC. This gives the protein CASTREGSSYEQYF.

At least ten counts were recorded for this clonotype. The rearrangement uses TRBV7-2 and TRBJ2-1, with D perhaps being TRBD1 or TRBD2 (5 bases each). With 5 bases removed from V and 6 bases from J, the gap between germline ends came to 14 bases. In germline, CDR1 is SGHTA, CDR2 FQGNSA. The CDR3 has 14 residues. The CDR3 here is CASSPRGGPNEQFF. Here the CDR3 DNA reads TGTGCCAGCAGCCCCCGGGGCGGACCCAATGAGCAGTTCTTC.

This clonotype was counted ten times or more. The rearrangement links TRBV2 to TRBJ2-7, with 7 nucleotides matching TRBD2. Looked up from germline, CDR1 is SNHLY and CDR2 is FYNNEI. Trimming removed 2 bases from V and 5 bases from J; junction bases left unmatched: 9. There are 15 residues in the CDR3. CDR3 DNA: TGTGCCAGCAGTGAATATATCGGGGGGAACGACGAGCAGTACTTC. Its protein product is CASSEYIGGNDEQYF. The variable domain in full, with the rest retrieved from reference TRBV2 and TRBJ2-7, is EPEVTQTPSHQVTQMGQEVILRCVPISNHLYFYWYRQILGQKVEFLVSFYNNEISEKSEIFDDQFSVERPDGSNFTLKIRSTKLEDSAMYFCASSEYIGGNDEQYFGPGTRLTVT.

This clonotype was observed many times. The chain joins TRBV7-9 to TRBJ2-1; D gene unclear. Trimming took 5 bases from V and 5 from J, leaving 7 bases between them. Germline CDR1 reads SEHNR; CDR2 reads FQNEAQ (reference sequence). The CDR3 is 12 residues long. For the CDR3, the DNA is TGTGCCAGCAGCGTAGATGACAATGAGCAGTTCTTC. This encodes CASSVDDNEQFF.

The V gene is TRBV12-3 or TRBV12-4, the J gene TRBJ1-1, with unresolved D. The CDR3 runs to 11 residues. Trimming took off 5 bases at V and 10 bases at J, with 11 bases between the two ends. This CDR3 is CASSPGFSAFF. CDR3 bases: TGTGCCAGCAGTCCTGGGTTTTCAGCTTTCTTT.

Comments on this clonotype: A much larger clone lies a single base off, so this may be a read error. The chain has TRBV29-1 and TRBJ2-7, with D tentatively TRBD2 (6 bases). Germline CDR1 SQVTM, CDR2 ANQGSEA. Trimming cost V 3 bases and J 8 bases, with 23 bases left between them. This CDR3 region has 15 residues. CDR3 amino acids: CSVDEGGAGSDKQYF. CDR3 in DNA: TGCAGCGTTGATGAAGGAGGGGCAGGGAGCGACAAGCAGTACTTC.

This clonotype was counted at least ten times. This chain uses TRBV3-1 with TRBJ1-1; 7 nucleotides agree with TRBD1. The CDR3 is made up of 14 amino acids. Germline V gene data show CDR1 as LGHDT and CDR2 as YNNKEL (reference sequence). The V gene end was trimmed by 8 bases and the J gene end by 4 bases; junction bases not matched to a gene: 10. As DNA, the CDR3 is TGTGCCAGCCGTACAGGGGAGTGGAGCACTGAAGCTTTCTTT. Amino acids: CASRTGEWSTEAFF.